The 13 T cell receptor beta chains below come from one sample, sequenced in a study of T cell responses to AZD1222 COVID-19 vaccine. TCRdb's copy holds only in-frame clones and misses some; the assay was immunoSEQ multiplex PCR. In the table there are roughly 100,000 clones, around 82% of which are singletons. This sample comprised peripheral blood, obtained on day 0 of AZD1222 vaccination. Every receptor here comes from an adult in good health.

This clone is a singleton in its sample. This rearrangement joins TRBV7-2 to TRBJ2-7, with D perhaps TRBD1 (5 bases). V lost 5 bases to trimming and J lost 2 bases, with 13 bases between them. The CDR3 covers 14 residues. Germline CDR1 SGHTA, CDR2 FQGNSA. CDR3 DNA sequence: TGTGCCAGCAGCGAAGGGTGGGGCCCCTACGAGCAGTACGTC. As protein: CASSEGWGPYEQYV.

The CDR3 DNA reads as TGTGCCAGCAGCTTCAGGGTTAACACTGAAGCTTTCTTT. Translating gives CASSFRVNTEAFF. This chain uses TRBV7-2 with TRBJ1-1; a weak D match, TRBD1 (5 bases). This CDR3 spans 13 amino acids. Germline CDR1 reads SGHTA; CDR2 reads FQGNSA. Trimming left V 3 bases short and J 2 bases short, with 7 bases between.

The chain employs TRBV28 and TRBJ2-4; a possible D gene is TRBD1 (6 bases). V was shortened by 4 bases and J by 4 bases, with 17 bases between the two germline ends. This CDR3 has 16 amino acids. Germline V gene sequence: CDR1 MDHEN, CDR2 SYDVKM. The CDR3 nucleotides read TGTGCCAGCAGTTACCAAGGACAGTTGGGGAAAAACATTCAGTACTTC. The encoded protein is CASSYQGQLGKNIQYF.

Here the CDR3 DNA reads TGTGCCAGCCCCGCCGGGACAGGGCGGAGGTACGAGCAGTACTTC. As protein: CASPAGTGRRYEQYF. The chain recombines TRBV6-5 with TRBJ2-7; 9 nucleotides align to TRBD1. CDR3 length equals 15 residues. The J segment lost 4 bases and the V segment lost 8 bases, leaving 12 bases of the junction unmatched. Germline values: CDR1 MNHEY, CDR2 SVGAGI.

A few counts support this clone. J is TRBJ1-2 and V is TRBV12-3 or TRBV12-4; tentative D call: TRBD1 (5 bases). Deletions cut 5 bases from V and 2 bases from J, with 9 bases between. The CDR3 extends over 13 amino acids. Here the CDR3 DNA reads TGTGCCAGCAGTCCGGGACGGAACTATGGCTACACCTTC. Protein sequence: CASSPGRNYGYTF.

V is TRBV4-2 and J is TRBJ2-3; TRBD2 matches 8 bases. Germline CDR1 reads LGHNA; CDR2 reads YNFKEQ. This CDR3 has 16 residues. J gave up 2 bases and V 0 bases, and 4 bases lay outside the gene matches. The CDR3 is CASSQDREGPTDTQYF. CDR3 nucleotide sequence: TGTGCCAGCAGCCAAGATCGGGAGGGCCCCACAGATACGCAGTATTTT.

The CDR3 DNA reads TGCGCCAGCAGCCAAGACGGGGGTGGTACTGAAGCTTTCTTT. It yields the protein CASSQDGGGTEAFF. The chain uses TRBV4-3 and TRBJ1-1; D is possibly TRBD1 (5 bases). Between the trimmed V and J ends, which lost 0 bases and 5 bases, there was a span of 10 bases. CDR1 LGHNA and CDR2 YSLEER come from the germline V gene. The CDR3 has 14 amino acids.

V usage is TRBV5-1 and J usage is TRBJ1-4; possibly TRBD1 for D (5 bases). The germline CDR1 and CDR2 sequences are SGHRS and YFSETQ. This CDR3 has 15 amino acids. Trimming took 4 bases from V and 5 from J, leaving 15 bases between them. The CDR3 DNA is TGCGCCAGCAGCCTCTCACCAGACAGAAATGAAAAACTGTTTTTT. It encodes CASSLSPDRNEKLFF. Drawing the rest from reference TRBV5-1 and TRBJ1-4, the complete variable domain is KAGVTQTPRYLIKTRGQQVTLSCSPISGHRSVSWYQQTPGQGLQFLFEYFSETQRNKGNFPGRFSGRQFSNSRSEMNVSTLELGDSALYLCASSLSPDRNEKLFFGSGTQLSVL.

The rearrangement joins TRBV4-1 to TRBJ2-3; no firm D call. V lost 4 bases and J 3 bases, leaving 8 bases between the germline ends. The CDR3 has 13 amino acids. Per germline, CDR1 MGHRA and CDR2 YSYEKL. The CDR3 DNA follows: TGCGCCAGCAGCCGGATCCGGACAGATACGCAGTATTTT. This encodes CASSRIRTDTQYF.

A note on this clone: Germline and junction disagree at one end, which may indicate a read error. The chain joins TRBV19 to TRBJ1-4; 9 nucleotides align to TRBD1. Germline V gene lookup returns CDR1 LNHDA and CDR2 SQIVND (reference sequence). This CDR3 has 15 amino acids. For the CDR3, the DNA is TGTGCCAGTAGTATAGTCCGGGACAGGGATGGACGACTGCTTTTT. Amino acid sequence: CASSIVRDRDGRLLF. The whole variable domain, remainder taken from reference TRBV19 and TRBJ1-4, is DGGITQSPKYLFRKEGQNVTLSCEQNLNHDAMYWYRQDPGQGLRLIYYSQIVNDFQKGDIAEGYSVSREKKESFPLTVTSAQKNPTAFYLCASSIVRDRDGRLLFGSGTQLSVL.

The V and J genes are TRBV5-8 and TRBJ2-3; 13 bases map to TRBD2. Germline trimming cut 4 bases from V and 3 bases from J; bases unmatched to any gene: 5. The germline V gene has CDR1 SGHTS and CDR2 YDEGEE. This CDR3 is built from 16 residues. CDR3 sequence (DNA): TGTGCCAGCAGCACCGGACTAGCGGGAGCGACAGATACGCAGTATTTT. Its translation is CASSTGLAGATDTQYF.

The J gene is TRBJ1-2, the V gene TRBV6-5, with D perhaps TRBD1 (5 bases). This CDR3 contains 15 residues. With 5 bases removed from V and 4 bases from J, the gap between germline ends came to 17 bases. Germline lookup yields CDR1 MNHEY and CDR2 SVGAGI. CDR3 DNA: TGTGCCAGCAGTCAAAATCCCGGGACGTCCTATGGCTACACCTTC. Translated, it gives CASSQNPGTSYGYTF.

Written as DNA, the CDR3 is TGTGCCAGCAGCCCCAGACTAGCGGGAGAGGGGAAGACCCAGTACTTC. It translates to CASSPRLAGEGKTQYF. This sequence joins TRBV14 and TRBJ2-5, with 12 bases fitting TRBD2. Germline V gene data show CDR1 as SGHDN and CDR2 as FVKESK. J lost 6 bases, V lost 4 bases, and 9 bases had no gene match. CDR3 length: 16 residues.